This passage covers 5 T cell receptor beta chains from one sample sequenced in a study of T-cell memory formation after mild COVID-19 (dated by TCRdb to the early 2020s). Receptor libraries were prepared by 5' RACE. TCRdb shows the sequencer as Illumina NovaSeq 6000. TCRdb trimmed the raw reads at Q25, called clones with MiXCR and kept productive beta chains. Merged by CDR3 protein, the rows form single entries marked with the most common genes and DNA. In this sample the table shows 270,000 or so distinct CDR3 sequences, over 15% of which occur a single time. Around 23% of the sample rests with the top ten. Sequencing input: PBMCs or a T cell subset sorted from them (not recorded which). The receptors come from a man between 18 and 29 years old who had mild COVID-19 (a few samples of this study predate the infection). The sample titles of this study are shuffled in the database, so cell type and time point are left out; the donor was told from shared clones.

This clonotype turned up a few times. J is TRBJ1-1 and V is TRBV12-3 or TRBV12-4; the D is unclear. The CDR3 runs to 14 residues. Trimming took 6 bases from V and 2 from J, leaving 13 bases between them. The CDR3 protein is CASSREQSNTEAFF. In nucleotides, the CDR3 is TGTGCCAGCAGCCGCGAGCAGTCCAACACTGAAGCTTTCTTT.

The chain couples TRBV29-1 to TRBJ1-3; TRBD1 might be the D (5 bases). V shed 6 bases and J shed 0 bases, with 12 bases lying between them. Germline lookup yields CDR1 SQVTM and CDR2 ANQGSEA. CDR3 length equals 14 residues. CDR3 sequence: CSVYDRDSGNTIYF. The CDR3 DNA reads TGCAGCGTGTACGACAGAGACTCTGGAAACACCATATATTTT.

This chain uses TRBV10-3 with TRBJ1-2, with a possible D match to TRBD1 (5 bases). Germline CDR1 and CDR2: ENHRY and SYGVKD. Trimming took off 9 bases at V and 5 bases at J, with 16 bases between the two ends. The CDR3 runs to 13 residues. CDR3: CAMRDGSWYGYTF. The CDR3 DNA reads TGTGCCATGCGGGACGGCAGTTGGTATGGCTACACCTTC.

The V call is TRBV12-3 or TRBV12-4, the J call TRBJ2-1, with TRBD2 identical over 12 bases. V lost 1 base to trimming and J lost 5 bases; unmatched junction nucleotides: 6. The length of the CDR3 is 17 residues. The chain's CDR3 is CASSLGRLAGENNEQFF. The CDR3, as DNA: TGTGCCAGCAGTTTAGGAAGACTAGCGGGGGAAAACAATGAGCAGTTCTTC.

The gene calls are TRBV4-1 and TRBJ1-1; 7 bases align to TRBD1. The CDR3 is made up of 15 amino acids. The V and J ends lost 4 bases and 3 bases, in that order; junction bases with no gene match: 8. Germline CDR1 MGHRA, CDR2 YSYEKL. CDR3 in amino acids: CASSREQGFHTEAFF. The CDR3 bases are TGCGCCAGCAGCCGAGAACAGGGGTTTCACACTGAAGCTTTCTTT.